The 8 T cell receptor beta chains in this list originate from one sample, sequenced in a study of Ad26.COV2.S vaccination and SARS-CoV-2 variants (dated by TCRdb to the early 2020s). Library method: the immunoSEQ multiplex PCR assay. TCRdb holds this immuneACCESS table with in-frame rearrangements only. Some clones are missing; in checked studies, unresolved V genes explain under half, and the rest has no known cause. In this sample the table shows more than 400,000 clones, roughly 87% of which occur a single time. Under 4.5% of the sample comes from the top ten. The treatment or condition tag for this specimen amounts to: 19 received Ad26.COV2.S at low or high dose, single or two shots; 5 received placebo; per-sample allocation not given. Repertoires of vaccine and placebo recipients were sequenced from samples collected on day 63 after the first injection. Sequenced here: peripheral blood, sampled in a trial of Ad26.COV2.S vaccine versus placebo. Source of these receptors: a person aged 18 to 65 who received the Ad26.COV2.S COVID-19 vaccine or a placebo.

The chain links TRBV5-1 to TRBJ2-5, with D possibly TRBD2 on 6 matching bases. The CDR3 covers 14 residues. Trimming took off 0 bases at V and 2 bases at J, with 8 bases between the two ends. The germline V gene has CDR1 SGHRS and CDR2 YFSETQ. The CDR3, as DNA: TGCGCCAGCAGCTTGGGGAGGGAGCAAGAGACCCAGTACTTC. Translating gives CASSLGREQETQYF.

This chain joins TRBV7-2 and TRBJ2-7; 8 positions match TRBD2. The CDR3 sequence is 15 residues long. Per the germline V gene, CDR1 is SGHTA and CDR2 is FQGNSA. The junction had 6 bases not matched to a gene; V was cut back by 2 bases and J by 3 bases. The CDR3 coding sequence is TGTGCCAGCAGCTTATGGGCGGGAGGTCTCTACGAGCAGTACTTC. Protein sequence: CASSLWAGGLYEQYF.

The V and J genes are TRBV18 and TRBJ1-5, with 8 bases aligning to TRBD1. Germline CDR1 reads KGHSH; CDR2 reads LQKENI. J was trimmed by 7 bases and V by 2 bases; bases with no gene match: 10. This CDR3 spans 16 amino acids. The CDR3, as DNA: TGTGCCAGCTCACCATTTGGGCAGGGGGCATGGCAGCCCCAGCATTTT. This codes for CASSPFGQGAWQPQHF.

This clone appeared a few times. The V call is TRBV2, the J call TRBJ1-1; D not certain. This CDR3 comprises 12 residues. Per the germline V gene, CDR1 is SNHLY and CDR2 is FYNNEI. V lost 4 bases and J 4 bases, leaving 7 bases between the germline ends. This chain's CDR3 is CASSAGSTEAFF. DNA for the CDR3: TGTGCCAGCAGTGCTGGAAGCACTGAAGCTTTCTTT.

The genes are TRBV12-5 and TRBJ1-1, with D hard to call. Deletions cut 5 bases from V and 3 bases from J, with 13 bases between. The germline V gene has CDR1 LGHNT and CDR2 FRNRAP. The CDR3 spans 14 residues. CDR3 in DNA: TGTGCTAGTGGTCGTCGGCGGGCCCACACTGAAGCTTTCTTT. Amino acid sequence: CASGRRRAHTEAFF.

This clone was seen once. V is TRBV19 and J is TRBJ2-2; 8 nucleotides agree with TRBD2. This CDR3 spans 14 amino acids. J lost 4 bases, V lost 6 bases, and 4 bases had no gene match. CDR1 LNHDA and CDR2 SQIVND come from the germline V gene (reference sequence). Here the CDR3 reads CASRRGGSTGELFF. CDR3 sequence (DNA): TGTGCCAGTAGACGCGGGGGGAGCACCGGGGAGCTGTTTTTT.

The V and J genes are TRBV15 and TRBJ2-7; TRBD2 aligns across 8 bases. Per the germline V gene, CDR1 is LNHNV and CDR2 is YYDKDF (reference sequence). V dropped 0 bases and J dropped 3; count of bases not matched to a gene: 4. The CDR3 contains 15 residues. CDR3 amino acids: CATSREHSGNYEQYF. CDR3 DNA sequence: TGTGCCACCAGCAGAGAACATAGCGGGAACTACGAGCAGTACTTC.

This chain links TRBV11-2 with TRBJ2-2; 12 bases fit TRBD2. Germline CDR1 reads SGHAT; CDR2 reads FQNNGV. This CDR3 is 17 amino acids long. J was trimmed by 1 base and V by 0 bases; bases with no gene match: 0. CDR3 nucleotides: TGTGCCAGCAGCTTAGAACTAGCGGGAGGGAACACCGGGGAGCTGTTTTTT. Translated: CASSLELAGGNTGELFF. Drawing the rest from reference TRBV11-2 and TRBJ2-2, the complete variable domain is EAGVAQSPRYKIIEKRQSVAFWCNPISGHATLYWYQQILGQGPKLLIQFQNNGVVDDSQLPKDRFSAERLKGVDSTLKIQPAKLEDSAVYLCASSLELAGGNTGELFFGEGSRLTVL.